This TCR beta chain was documented in a study of long-term antiretroviral therapy in people with HIV (dated by TCRdb to 2022 to 2024). General notes on the study: The earliest samples were collected roughly a decade before the 2015 WHO recommendation for immediate ART, at a time when ART was usually postponed until CD4 counts fell. No cross-contamination during QIAcube processing turned up in test extractions that ran a monoclonal T-cell line alongside approximately 35 polyclonal samples. The cohort contributed over 150 cryopreserved PBMC samples from around 30 adults with confirmed HIV infection, collected serially over a mean of 6 years (range 1-12). Whether ART initiation and durable HIV suppression were associated with changes in peripheral blood TRB repertoire composition and diversity was tested in a retrospective serial study. Among the approximately 30 participants with HIV, around 10 were female.

Note on this clone: Its specific antigen is unknown. Within one base of it there is no much larger clone, and no base qualities were kept.

To be included, a participant needed at least one PBMC sample from before ART initiation plus at least two post-ART samples. All participants with HIV were treated in the United States of America. Before DNA extraction, cryopreserved samples of roughly 0.9-11 million PBMC were thawed and washed. At the time of the earliest PBMC sample, participants with HIV were aged between roughly 23 and 60 years. PBMC samples were contributed by each participant from 1-4 timepoints before ART initiation and 2-8 timepoints after ART initiation, with a median of 7 samples. For every participant, serial HIV viral load, CD4+ T-cell count, ART history and demographic data were obtained. Using a Qiagen kit on a QIAcube, genomic DNA was extracted from unsorted PBMC, with samples processed in batches of 12. Overall study outcomes, separate from this receptor: Inferences about post-ART repertoire changes were limited because no data were available on ART adherence, viral resistance or therapy changes. Starting ART was linked to a significant rise in TRB diversity, yet even with long-term ART the diversity remained significantly lower than in transplant donor controls. The samples span the years 2004 to 2017, and the ART regimens used at that time may not be as effective as current regimens. Expanded TRB clones identified before ART initiation dominated the repertoire across all time points, though the dominance fluctuated and decreased in many PLHIV after ART. Since PBMC availability was limited, sequencing covered only the TCR beta chain, with no alpha chain pairing. Compared with controls, HIV repertoires had narrower CDR3 length ranges, and the network structure pointed to an antigen-experienced repertoire that shifted only slightly toward naive after ART. Unsorted PBMC were profiled instead of sorted CD4+ and CD8+ T cells because pre-ART samples had limited cell numbers.

The immunoSEQ hsTCRB v3.0 assay was used at survey level resolution to sequence the TRB variable region. The targeted TRB sequencing depth was roughly 40,000-55,000 T-cell genomes per sample. Pooled TRB libraries were sequenced on an Illumina MiSeq with a v3 150-cycle kit. Per the original workflow: Repertoire analysis ran in R within a reproducible Nextflow workflow covering QC, data transformation and analysis. LymphoSeq2, an R package for AIRR-Seq data exploration, was used to implement custom analyses. A handful of samples yielding fewer than 5000 total TRB sequences were excluded, leaving roughly 200 analyzed HIV repertoires. Among the 190 or so HIV repertoires that were kept, 59 were collected before ART initiation and over 120 were collected after ART initiation. Repertoires were downsampled to 5000 TRB nucleotide sequences, and summary statistics were averaged over 100 downsampling iterations. TRB sequences were retained for analysis only if CDR3 regions of at least seven amino acids were present. Diversity was assessed using a clonality score derived from Shannon entropy and using the Gini coefficient. In the repertoire networks, any two of the top 5000 CDR3 amino acid sequences were linked whenever the two sequences differed by an edit distance of one. For TRB CDR3 amino acid sequences, antigen specificity groups and MHC restriction were predicted with GLIPH2. To flag known CMV, EBV, HIV or tissue antigen associations, CDR3 amino acid sequences were matched against VDJdb and McPAS-TCR. Pre-ART, post-ART and control groups were compared with Wilcoxon signed-rank tests and Holm-Bonferroni correction. Sourced from immuneACCESS, this table was stored by TCRdb with only in-frame sequences that have V and J called. A share of the clones is absent; for the studies checked, an unresolved V gene accounts for under half, and the remainder has no known explanation. The V and J calls and the clone size are those of that table, but D and trimming were determined from the DNA. This sample is represented by about 39,000 clones; 80% to 90% of them were singletons. The ten biggest clones cover roughly 3.9% of the sample.

V is trimmed back by 6 bases and J by 6 bases, and the junction contains 11 bases that no gene match accounts for. The germline V gene encodes CDR1 MNHEY and CDR2 SMNVEV (reference sequence). Inclusive of the bounding cysteine and phenylalanine, the CDR3 is 15 residues long. Only the CDR3 DNA stays, 45 bases, in frame from base 1. The chain couples TRBV27 to TRBJ2-7; TRBD2 matches 10 bases in the middle. The specimen was unsorted PBMCs, collected just before starting antiretroviral therapy. The receptor comes from a woman younger than 30 with HIV. CDR3 loop: CASRSSGRRSLEQYF. The sequenced DNA: TGTGCCAGCAGGTCTAGCGGGAGAAGGTCCCTCGAGCAGTACTTC.